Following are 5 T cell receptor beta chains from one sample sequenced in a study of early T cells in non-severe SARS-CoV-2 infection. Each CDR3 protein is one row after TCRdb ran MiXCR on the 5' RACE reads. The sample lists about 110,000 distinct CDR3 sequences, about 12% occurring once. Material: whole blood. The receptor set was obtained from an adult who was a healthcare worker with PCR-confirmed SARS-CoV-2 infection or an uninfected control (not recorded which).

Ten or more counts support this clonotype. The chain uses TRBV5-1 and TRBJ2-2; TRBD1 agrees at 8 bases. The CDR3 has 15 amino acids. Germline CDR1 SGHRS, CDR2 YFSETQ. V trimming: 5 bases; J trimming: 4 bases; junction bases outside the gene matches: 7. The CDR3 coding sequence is TGCGCCAGCAGGCCCGGGACAGGAGGCACCGGGGAGCTGTTTTTT. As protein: CASRPGTGGTGELFF.

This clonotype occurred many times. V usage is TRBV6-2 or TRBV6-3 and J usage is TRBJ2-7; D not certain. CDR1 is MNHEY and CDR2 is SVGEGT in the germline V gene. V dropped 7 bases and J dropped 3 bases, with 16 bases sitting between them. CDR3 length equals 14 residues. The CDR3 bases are TGTGCCAGCAATCCCTGGTCGCGGAGCTACGAGCAGTACTTC. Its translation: CASNPWSRSYEQYF.

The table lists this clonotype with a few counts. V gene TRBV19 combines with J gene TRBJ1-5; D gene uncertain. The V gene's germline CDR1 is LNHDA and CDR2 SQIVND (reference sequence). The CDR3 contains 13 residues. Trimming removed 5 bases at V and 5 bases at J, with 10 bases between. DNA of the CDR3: TGTGCCAGTAGTCTGCAGCTCTATCAGCCCCAGCATTTT. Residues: CASSLQLYQPQHF.

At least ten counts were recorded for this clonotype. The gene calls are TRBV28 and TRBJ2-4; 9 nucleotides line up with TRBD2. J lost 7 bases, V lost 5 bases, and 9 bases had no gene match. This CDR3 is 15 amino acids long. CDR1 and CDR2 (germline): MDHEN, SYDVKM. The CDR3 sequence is CASSPPGTSRNIQYF. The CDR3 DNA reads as TGTGCCAGCAGTCCCCCCGGGACTAGCCGTAACATTCAGTACTTC.

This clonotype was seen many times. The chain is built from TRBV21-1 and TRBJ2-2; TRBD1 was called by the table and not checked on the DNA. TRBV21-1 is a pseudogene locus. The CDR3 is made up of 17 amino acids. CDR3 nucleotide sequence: TGTGCCAGCAGCAAAATTGAGGCTAGGGGAAGTACCGGGGAGCTGTTTTTT. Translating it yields CASSKIEARGSTGELFF.